Listed here are 16 T cell receptor beta chains from one sample, sequenced in a study of Ad26.COV2.S vaccination and SARS-CoV-2 variants. The treatment: over 15 received Ad26.COV2.S at low or high dose, single or two shots; about five received placebo; per-sample allocation not given. Material that was analyzed had been drawn on day 63 after the first vaccine or placebo injection. The table came from immunoSEQ multiplex PCR; TCRdb's copy has only in-frame clones and leaves some out. The sample shows roughly 700,000 clones, around 89% of them seen only once. Specimen: peripheral blood, collected in a trial of Ad26.COV2.S vaccine versus placebo. The receptor set was obtained from a person between 18 and 65 years old who received the Ad26.COV2.S COVID-19 vaccine or a placebo.

The genes are TRBV7-2 and TRBJ2-3; D perhaps matches TRBD2 (6 bases). This CDR3 contains 13 residues. V was clipped by 5 bases and J by 8 bases, with 14 bases between them. Germline CDR1 and CDR2: SGHTA and FQGNSA. CDR3 bases: TGTGCCAGCAGCCCCGGGCCGGGGGTTACGCAGTATTTT. Encoded protein: CASSPGPGVTQYF.

J is TRBJ2-5 and V is TRBV6-5, with D uncertain. From germline, CDR1 is MNHEY and CDR2 SVGAGI. This CDR3 has 13 residues. The ends were cut back, 0 bases at V and 7 bases at J, with 9 bases in the middle. The CDR3 coding sequence is TGTGCCAGCAGTTACTCGGCCCCGGGGACCCAGTACTTC. The encoded protein is CASSYSAPGTQYF.

This clone was recorded once. The chain combines TRBV11-2 with TRBJ2-7; 8 bases line up with TRBD2. With 2 bases clipped from V and 4 bases from J, the junction kept 10 bases outside the gene matches. This CDR3 has 16 residues. Germline V lookup: CDR1 SGHAT, CDR2 FQNNGV. CDR3 sequence: CASSLIAGGPGYEQYF. In nucleotides, the CDR3 is TGTGCCAGCAGCTTAATCGCGGGAGGCCCCGGTTACGAGCAGTACTTC.

This clone was seen a few times. The chain has TRBV13 and TRBJ1-3; D is possibly TRBD1 (6 bases). The CDR3 loop spans 16 amino acids. The germline CDR1 and CDR2 sequences are PRHDT and FYEKMQ (reference sequence). Trimming cost V 2 bases and J 2 bases, with 13 bases left between them. CDR3 residues: CASSLQQGPPGNTIYF. The CDR3 region has the DNA TGTGCCAGCAGCTTACAGCAGGGGCCTCCTGGAAACACCATATATTTT.

This clone was observed a single time. The chain has TRBV3-1 (or the pseudogene TRBV3-2) and TRBJ2-2, with D uncertain. V gave up 6 bases and J gave up 6 bases, with 8 bases separating them. Germline assignment: CDR1 LGHDT and CDR2 YNNKEL (reference sequence). The CDR3 is 12 residues long. In DNA form, the CDR3 reads TGTGCCAGCAGTCTGAGCGCCGGGGAGCTGTTTTTT. Translated: CASSLSAGELFF.

The chain joins TRBV18 to TRBJ1-6; D gene uncertain. The germline V and J ends were trimmed by 1 base and 7 bases, with 11 bases remaining between them. The length of the CDR3 is 15 residues. Germline values: CDR1 KGHSH, CDR2 LQKENI. CDR3: CASSPLEGSNSPLHF. The CDR3 DNA sequence: TGTGCCAGCTCACCACTGGAAGGGAGCAATTCACCCCTCCACTTT.

The rearrangement uses TRBV7-9 and TRBJ1-1; D is unclear. Germline CDR1 reads SEHNR; CDR2 reads FQNEAQ (reference sequence). The CDR3 has 14 residues. The V end lost 1 base, the J end lost 1 base, and 7 bases lay between the germline ends. The CDR3 bases are TGTGCCAGCAGCTTAGGACCTGCGAACACTGAAGCTTTCTTT. This gives the protein CASSLGPANTEAFF. Based on the CDR3 plus reference TRBV7-9 and TRBJ1-1, the full variable domain is DTGVSQNPRHKITKRGQNVTFRCDPISEHNRLYWYRQTLGQGPEFLTYFQNEAQLEKSRLLSDRFSAERPKGSFSTLEIQRTEQGDSAMYLCASSLGPANTEAFFGQGTRLTVV.

The chain uses TRBV19 and TRBJ1-6; D is undetermined. Trimming shortened V by 1 base and J by 7 bases, and 8 bases separated the two germline ends. Per germline, CDR1 LNHDA and CDR2 SQIVND (reference sequence). The CDR3 spans 14 residues. CDR3 protein: CASSIAANNSPLHF. As DNA, the CDR3 is TGTGCCAGTAGTATAGCGGCGAACAATTCACCCCTCCACTTT.

The V gene is TRBV4-3, the J gene TRBJ1-5, with a tentative D call TRBD1 (5 bases). Trimming took 0 bases from V and 7 from J, leaving 13 bases between them. Germline values: CDR1 LGHNA, CDR2 YSLEER. This CDR3 has 15 amino acids. This chain's CDR3 is CASSQERGVYQPQHF. Here the CDR3 DNA reads TGCGCCAGCAGCCAAGAACGAGGGGTGTACCAGCCCCAGCATTTT.

The chain recombines TRBV30 with TRBJ2-3; no clear D gene. V lost 1 base to trimming and J lost 1 base, with 9 bases between them. CDR3 length equals 14 residues. Germline lookup yields CDR1 GTSNPN and CDR2 SVGIG (reference sequence). The CDR3 spells CAWSETAGTDTQYF. The CDR3 coding sequence is TGTGCCTGGAGTGAGACCGCTGGCACAGATACGCAGTATTTT.

The chain couples TRBV2 to TRBJ2-5; D is unresolved. The V end lost 4 bases, the J end lost 2 bases, and 8 bases lay between the germline ends. The CDR3 extends over 13 amino acids. Germline loops: CDR1 SNHLY, CDR2 FYNNEI. The CDR3 spells CASSGASQETQYF. The CDR3 DNA sequence: TGTGCCAGCAGTGGCGCCTCACAAGAGACCCAGTACTTC.

This chain joins TRBV30 and TRBJ1-1, with 9 bases that match TRBD1. J was trimmed by 5 bases and V by 6 bases; bases with no gene match: 4. The CDR3 loop spans 12 amino acids. Germline V gene lookup returns CDR1 GTSNPN and CDR2 SVGIG (reference sequence). The CDR3 region is CACTGGWTEAFF. DNA for the CDR3: TGTGCCTGCACAGGGGGCTGGACTGAAGCTTTCTTT.

This clone was seen ten or more times. The V gene is TRBV9, the J gene TRBJ2-3, with a weak D call TRBD2 (7 bases). CDR1 SGDLS and CDR2 YYNGEE come from the germline V gene. The CDR3 has 16 residues. V was clipped by 0 bases and J by 2 bases, with 13 bases between them. CDR3 sequence (DNA): TGTGCCAGCAGCGTAGTCTCGCGGGGGCCCACAGATACGCAGTATTTT. Its translation: CASSVVSRGPTDTQYF. Filled out from reference TRBV9 and TRBJ2-3, the complete variable domain reads DSGVTQTPKHLITATGQRVTLRCSPRSGDLSVYWYQQSLDQGLQFLIQYYNGEERAKGNILERFSAQQFPDLHSELNLSSLELGDSALYFCASSVVSRGPTDTQYFGPGTRLTVL.

This chain connects TRBV7-2 to TRBJ2-2; possible D gene TRBD1, 5 bases. The germline V gene encodes CDR1 SGHTA and CDR2 FQGNSA. The CDR3 runs 16 residues. V was trimmed by 5 bases and J by 1 base, leaving 14 bases between them. CDR3 sequence (DNA): TGTGCCAGCAGCCTAAATGCAGGGCTGAACACCGGGGAGCTGTTTTTT. Its protein is CASSLNAGLNTGELFF.

This chain uses TRBV5-3 with TRBJ1-6; 7 bases fit TRBD1. TRBV5-3 is assigned to the ORF class and has an uncertain function. After removal of 4 bases from V and 8 bases from J, the junction contained 6 bases not matched to a gene. The CDR3 contains 14 residues. The CDR3 spells CARSPQGRDSPLHF. Here the CDR3 DNA reads TGTGCCAGAAGCCCACAGGGGAGGGATTCACCCCTCCACTTT.

The V gene is TRBV25-1, the J gene TRBJ2-1; 7 bases match TRBD1. J gave up 3 bases and V 2 bases, and 10 bases lay outside the gene matches. The CDR3 is 17 amino acids. CDR1 is MGHDK, CDR2 SYGVNS, per germline. The CDR3 region has the DNA TGTGCCAGCAGTGAACCTACAGGGGACCTAAACTACAATGAGCAGTTCTTC. Residues: CASSEPTGDLNYNEQFF.